This record concerns one T cell receptor beta chain sequence. This clonotype has only a few counts. Its antigen remains undetermined. No base quality values were provided; no much bigger clone lies one nucleotide off. Every donor was a healthy Caucasian. Three pairs of female monozygotic twins, all aged roughly 18 to 29 years, made up the twin cohort. Positive isolation kits from Invitrogen were used to isolate CD4+ and CD8+ T cell populations. This entry is derived from a study of identical twins (dated by TCRdb to 2016 to 2018). About the investigation overall: TCR alpha and beta repertoires from monozygotic twins, unrelated adults of various ages and cord blood were deep-sequenced to test whether fetal clonotypes persist. To rule out contamination, replicate twin experiments were performed at different times with different library preparation protocols. Overall study outcomes, separate from this receptor: Compared with coincidental sharing between unrelated individuals, out-of-frame TCR alpha sequences shared between twins showed an excess of sequences with low generation probability. Out-of-frame TCR alpha sharing in monozygotic twins was systematically underestimated by recombination models, whereas sharing between unrelated individuals was in agreement with the recombination models. Zero-insertion analyses could be partly confounded by invariant T cells such as MAIT and iNKT, although diverse VJ usage argued against such confounding for most clonotypes. A weaker excess of twin sharing was found in beta out-of-frame sequences because the signal-to-noise ratio was lowered by fewer shared sequences. Because the same donors could not be followed over many years, conclusions were based on cross-sectional statistical analysis. Abundant cord blood beta clonotypes had fewer insertions, young adult naive repertoires showed a similar but weaker trend, and memory repertoires showed no such trend.

The cysteine opens and the phenylalanine closes a CDR3 of 15 amino acids. CDR3 DNA is the only sequence kept; it has 45 bases, read in frame from the first base. Via the germline V gene, CDR1 is MDHEN and CDR2 SYDVKM. V is shortened by 4 bases, J by 4 bases, and the region joining them spans 16 bases. Receptors were amplified or captured by 5' RACE. Sequencing was carried out with an Illumina HiSeq 2000. A universal primer binding site was added through template switching, and the final cDNA carried a unique molecular identifier so that TCR cDNA molecules could be counted accurately. Specific primers in the conserved constant-segment region were used to synthesize first-strand cDNA for TCR alpha and beta chains. To control for contamination, each cDNA library was double barcoded with a SMART-Mk sample barcode plus Illumina barcodes. TruSeq adapter sequences, together with Illumina sample barcodes, were added in two successive PCR steps. The Illumina HiSeq platform was used with custom primers to sequence TCR alpha and beta cDNA libraries. In the original analysis: Unique molecular identifiers were extracted from raw reads with MiGEC, and CDR3 positions were determined with MiXCR. For each individual, recombination models were inferred using an EM algorithm with the repgenHMM and IGoR tools. Shared clonotypes were analyzed with the tcR package in R, and sharing was normalized by the product of cloneset sizes. Out-of-frame nonproductive sequences were analyzed to study raw recombination free of thymic and clonal selection effects. TCRdb passed the public sequencing reads through fastp at Q25 and MiXCR, retaining productive beta sequences. One record per CDR3 amino acid sequence lists the most common genes and DNA. The V and J calls and clone size are TCRdb's, not the authors'. This sample has approximately 220,000 distinct CDR3 sequences in its table, and approximately 7.3% of those were observed once. Under 6% of the sample is taken by the ten largest.

These data also featured in a second study, about yellow fever vaccine responses in identical twins. The second study also describes: According to the authors, in identical twins the way T cells responded to vaccination appeared partly convergent and partly personalized. The study precisely tracked vaccine-responding T cell clones in identical twins.

The source material was CD8+ T cells sorted from blood. The sequence was collected from a young woman in good health. In this chain, TRBV28 is recombined with TRBJ1-2; the best D guess is TRBD1, with 6 bases matching. The sequenced DNA: TGTGCCAGCAGTTCCGTCGGGGGGCCACGCTATGGCTACACCTTC. Its protein reads: CASSSVGGPRYGYTF.